This T cell receptor (beta chain) was identified in a study of blood T cell repertoires in COVID-19. Study context: Sites in the United States, Italy and Spain provided acute and convalescent COVID-19 samples.

As processed by the authors: The authors estimated nucleated cell counts from reference gene primer amplification. Clones were sequenced by immunoSEQ multiplex PCR, and TCRdb holds only the in-frame ones, with some missing. The DNA was the basis for D and trimming; V, J and clone size are from that table. The table lists roughly 340,000 clones, about 90% of them singletons. Germline CDR1 and CDR2: SGHTA and FQGNSA. The CDR3 loop spans 13 amino acids. V lost 6 bases to trimming and J lost 5 bases, with 10 bases between them. This chain joins TRBV7-2 and TRBJ1-4, with no clear D. Sample: peripheral blood. This sequence was found in a woman younger than 35 who had recovered from COVID-19. DNA of the CDR3: TGTGCCAGCAGACGGGGAGTAAATGAAAAACTGTTTTTT. Translating it yields CASRRGVNEKLFF.